These 11 T cell receptor beta chains share one sample of origin, sequenced in a study of blood T cell repertoires in COVID-19 (dated by TCRdb to about 2020). Library method: the immunoSEQ multiplex PCR assay. What TCRdb holds here is the immuneACCESS table cut down to in-frame rearrangements. Part of the clones is not present; checked against another copy, under half of the missing clones reflect an unresolved V gene, and the others are unexplained. The sample table contains about 130,000 clones; only one count was recorded for about 80% of them. Clones ranked in the top ten supply 3% of the sample. Sequencing input: peripheral blood. The receptor set was obtained from a woman aged 80 or over with acute or convalescent COVID-19.

This clone was seen more than once but under ten times. The chain couples TRBV29-1 to TRBJ1-2; 8 bases match TRBD1. V dropped 7 bases and J dropped 8; count of bases not matched to a gene: 9. Germline V lookup: CDR1 SQVTM, CDR2 ANQGSEA. The CDR3 loop spans 12 amino acids. The CDR3: CSGGQDKFGYTF. DNA for the CDR3: TGCAGCGGGGGACAGGACAAGTTCGGCTACACCTTC. The whole variable domain, filled in from reference TRBV29-1 and TRBJ1-2, reads SAVISQKPSRDICQRGTSLTIQCQVDSQVTMMFWYRQQPGQSLTLIATANQGSEATYESGFVIDKFPISRPNLTFSTLTVSNMSPEDSSIYLCSGGQDKFGYTFGSGTRLTVV.

This clone is a singleton in its sample. This rearrangement joins TRBV5-1 to TRBJ1-2, with TRBD1 matching 11 bases. This CDR3 is 16 amino acids long. Germline V gene sequence: CDR1 SGHRS, CDR2 YFSETQ. J gave up 4 bases and V 4 bases, and 9 bases lay outside the gene matches. CDR3 nucleotide sequence: TGCGCCAGCAGCCCCGGGACAGGGGGAGTTATCTATGGCTACACCTTC. This codes for CASSPGTGGVIYGYTF.

The chain combines TRBV5-1 with TRBJ1-6; D might be TRBD1 (6 bases). Germline values: CDR1 SGHRS, CDR2 YFSETQ. Trimming left V 4 bases short and J 1 base short, with 9 bases between. CDR3 length: 15 residues. The CDR3 protein is CASSGQGSYNSPLHF. The CDR3, as DNA: TGCGCCAGCAGCGGTCAGGGGTCCTATAATTCACCCCTCCACTTT.

This sequence joins TRBV7-9 and TRBJ1-3, with 7 bases fitting TRBD1. Germline V gene lookup returns CDR1 SEHNR and CDR2 FQNEAQ (reference sequence). The CDR3 contains 14 residues. The junction had 4 bases not matched to a gene; V was cut back by 6 bases and J by 2 bases. The CDR3 is CASRSTGPGNTIYF. DNA of the CDR3: TGTGCCAGCAGGTCGACAGGGCCTGGAAACACCATATATTTT.

The chain links TRBV10-1 to TRBJ2-3; tentatively, D is TRBD2 (6 bases). V gave up 6 bases and J gave up 1 base, with 20 bases separating them. The germline CDR1 and CDR2 sequences are WNHNN and SYGVQD (reference sequence). The CDR3 has 17 amino acids. The CDR3 spells CASSHPRGGDRTDTQYF. The CDR3 DNA sequence: TGCGCCAGCAGCCACCCCCGTGGCGGGGACCGCACAGATACGCAGTATTTT.

The chain carries TRBV7-8 and TRBJ1-1, with no clear D. The CDR3 covers 13 residues. The germline V gene has CDR1 SGHVS and CDR2 FQNEAQ. With 5 bases removed from V and 4 bases from J, the gap between germline ends came to 11 bases. This CDR3 is CASSLSGSTEAFF. CDR3 in DNA: TGTGCCAGCAGCCTAAGCGGTAGCACTGAAGCTTTCTTT.

V and J are TRBV7-9 and TRBJ2-2; TRBD1 matches at 7 bases. V gave up 5 bases and J gave up 4 bases; unmatched junction bases: 7. This CDR3 comprises 15 residues. From germline, CDR1 is SEHNR and CDR2 FQNEAQ (reference sequence). CDR3 DNA: TGTGCCAGCAGCCGCCCCGACAGGGCCACCGGGGAGCTGTTTTTT. Translation: CASSRPDRATGELFF.

This sequence joins TRBV29-1 and TRBJ1-1; D uncertain. Germline CDR1 and CDR2: SQVTM and ANQGSEA. The V gene lost 3 bases and the J gene lost 10 bases, with 15 bases spanning the gap. This CDR3 has 12 amino acids. The CDR3 DNA sequence: TGCAGCGTTGATGGAGGTATTAGTGGAGCTTTCTTT. Its translation is CSVDGGISGAFF.

This sequence joins TRBV5-6 and TRBJ1-1; the D is unclear. The V end was cut by 5 bases, the J end by 1 base, with 9 bases between. Germline CDR1 and CDR2: SGHDT and YYEEEE. This CDR3 is built from 13 residues. The CDR3 here is CASSSQTNTEAFF. DNA for the CDR3: TGTGCCAGCAGTTCACAGACGAACACTGAAGCTTTCTTT.

V is TRBV4-2 and J is TRBJ2-7, with TRBD1 matching 11 bases. The CDR3 length is 18 residues. Per germline, CDR1 LGHNA and CDR2 YNFKEQ. J was trimmed by 0 bases and V by 1 base; bases with no gene match: 8. Here the CDR3 reads CASSQGITGTGGSYEQYF. CDR3 nucleotide sequence: TGTGCCAGCAGCCAAGGGATAACCGGGACAGGGGGCTCCTACGAGCAGTACTTC.

CDR3 sequence (DNA): TGTGCCAGCTCGGGGGAAGCGTCTGGAAACACCATATATTTT. It yields the protein CASSGEASGNTIYF. The rearrangement links TRBV6-5 to TRBJ1-3, with D possibly matching TRBD1 (5 bases). In germline, CDR1 is MNHEY, CDR2 SVGAGI. V was shortened by 8 bases and J by 1 base, with 12 bases between the two germline ends. The CDR3 has 14 residues.